Listed here are 27 T cell receptor beta chains from one sample, sequenced in a study of T cell repertoires in cytomegalovirus infection. TCRdb reanalysed the reads using MiXCR and keeps one entry per CDR3 protein. The sample gives around 340,000 distinct CDR3 sequences, approximately 32% of which show up once; 20% is in the top ten. The antigens of these receptors remain unknown. This material consisted of cultured PBMCs, taken from culture after CMV antigen stimulation. The receptors were gathered from a human donor in good health (CMV status not recorded). Some clones in this sample may be carry-over from other donors' samples.

The chain joins TRBV19 to TRBJ2-7; 15 nucleotides align to TRBD2. CDR3 length: 18 residues. Losses at the gene ends were 4 bases for V and 2 bases for J; bases not matched to a gene: 9. Germline V lookup: CDR1 LNHDA, CDR2 SQIVND (reference sequence). The CDR3 reads CASSTGTSGRTLTYEQYF. The CDR3 DNA reads as TGTGCCAGTAGTACGGGGACTAGCGGGAGGACCCTAACCTACGAGCAGTACTTC.

The table lists this clonotype with a few counts. The genes are TRBV4-1 and TRBJ2-3, with D possibly being TRBD2 (7 bases). V gave up 0 bases and J gave up 6 bases, with 28 bases separating them. The CDR3 consists of 20 residues. Germline values: CDR1 MGHRA, CDR2 YSYEKL. CDR3 protein: CASSQDRGGHRALGLDTQYF. In nucleotides, the CDR3 is TGCGCCAGCAGCCAAGACCGCGGGGGACACCGGGCCCTAGGTCTTGATACGCAGTATTTT.

This clonotype has just a few counts. The chain recombines TRBV29-1 with TRBJ2-1; perhaps TRBD2 as D (6 bases). CDR1 is SQVTM, CDR2 ANQGSEA, per germline. Trimming took off 8 bases at V and 9 bases at J, with 23 bases between the two ends. CDR3 length: 14 residues. The DNA for the CDR3 is TGCAGCCTCATATATTCCGGGGTGCGGGGTGAGCAGTTCTTC. It translates to CSLIYSGVRGEQFF.

The rearrangement uses TRBV19 and TRBJ1-2, with a possible D match to TRBD1 (5 bases). Germline loops: CDR1 LNHDA, CDR2 SQIVND (reference sequence). The V end was cut by 8 bases, the J end by 2 bases, with 9 bases between. CDR3 size: 12 residues. CDR3 sequence (DNA): TGTGCCAGTGTCGAGGGGAACTATGGCTACACCTTC. Translating gives CASVEGNYGYTF. The whole variable domain, remainder taken from reference TRBV19 and TRBJ1-2, is DGGITQSPKYLFRKEGQNVTLSCEQNLNHDAMYWYRQDPGQGLRLIYYSQIVNDFQKGDIAEGYSVSREKKESFPLTVTSAQKNPTAFYLCASVEGNYGYTFGSGTRLTVV.

The V gene is TRBV7-2, the J gene TRBJ1-2, with D unresolved. The CDR3 has 12 residues. CDR1 and CDR2 from the germline V gene are SGHTA and FQGNSA. Trimming shortened V by 5 bases and J by 7 bases, and 11 bases separated the two germline ends. CDR3 protein: CASSPRSTGYTF. The DNA of the CDR3 is TGTGCCAGCAGCCCGCGTTCGACTGGCTACACCTTC.

The chain uses TRBV7-9 and TRBJ2-7, with unresolved D. The CDR3 spans 11 residues. Germline CDR1 is SEHNR and CDR2 is FQNEAQ (reference sequence). Trimming stripped 3 bases from V and 6 bases from J, with 6 bases between. CDR3 sequence (DNA): TGTGCCAGCAGCTTCACAGCCGAGCAGTACTTC. Its protein product is CASSFTAEQYF.

The gene calls are TRBV19 and TRBJ2-2; tentatively, D is TRBD1 (6 bases). The V gene lost 2 bases and the J gene lost 4 bases, with 14 bases spanning the gap. The CDR3 has 16 amino acids. Looked up from germline, CDR1 is LNHDA and CDR2 is SQIVND (reference sequence). In nucleotides, the CDR3 is TGTGCCAGTAGTATACGGACAGTACGCGGCACCGGGGAGCTGTTTTTT. This gives the protein CASSIRTVRGTGELFF.

V and J are TRBV7-9 and TRBJ1-2, with D hard to call. Germline assignment: CDR1 SEHNR and CDR2 FQNEAQ (reference sequence). The germline V and J ends were trimmed by 6 bases and 0 bases, with 14 bases remaining between them. There are 15 residues in the CDR3. CDR3 sequence: CASRQSSGANYGYTF. The CDR3 coding sequence is TGTGCCAGCAGACAATCCTCCGGTGCTAACTATGGCTACACCTTC.

The V gene is TRBV24-1, the J gene TRBJ1-1; D ambiguous. This CDR3 region has 13 residues. V was shortened by 7 bases and J by 0 bases, with 8 bases between the two germline ends. Germline lookup yields CDR1 KGHDR and CDR2 SFDVKD. The CDR3 region has the DNA TGTGCCACCAGGAGGACGGTGAACACTGAAGCTTTCTTT. Encoded protein: CATRRTVNTEAFF.

The V gene is TRBV10-3, the J gene TRBJ1-1; 8 nucleotides align to TRBD1. Trimming removed 4 bases from V and 11 bases from J; junction bases left unmatched: 3. The CDR3 loop spans 11 amino acids. Germline V lookup: CDR1 ENHRY, CDR2 SYGVKD. CDR3 protein: CAISGDRGAFF. The CDR3 coding sequence is TGTGCCATCAGTGGAGACAGGGGCGCTTTCTTT.

This clonotype was found many times. The V call is TRBV29-1, the J call TRBJ2-5; D is possibly TRBD2 (6 bases). Trimming cost V 4 bases and J 0 bases, with 12 bases left between them. Germline CDR1 and CDR2: SQVTM and ANQGSEA. The CDR3 length is 14 residues. The CDR3 DNA follows: TGCAGCGTTGGCACAGGAGGGTACCAAGAGACCCAGTACTTC. Encoded protein: CSVGTGGYQETQYF.

Only a few counts were recorded for this clonotype. The CDR3 sequence is CASSLRPGLADYNEQFF. The CDR3, as DNA: TGTGCCAGCAGCTTAAGGCCGGGACTAGCGGATTACAATGAGCAGTTCTTC. The V gene is TRBV7-8, the J gene TRBJ2-1; 11 nucleotides agree with TRBD2. The CDR3 contains 17 residues. The germline V gene encodes CDR1 SGHVS and CDR2 FQNEAQ. Losses at the gene ends were 2 bases for V and 4 bases for J; bases not matched to a gene: 7.

The chain uses TRBV3-1 and TRBJ2-3; TRBD2 matches at 10 bases. The V segment lost 8 bases and the J segment 4 bases; nucleotides outside the gene matches: 3. The CDR3 runs 13 residues. Germline V gene lookup returns CDR1 LGHDT and CDR2 YNNKEL (reference sequence). This chain's CDR3 is CASDLAGADTQYF. The DNA of the CDR3 is TGTGCCAGCGACCTAGCGGGAGCAGATACGCAGTATTTT.

The chain links TRBV7-2 to TRBJ2-7; either TRBD1 or TRBD2 may supply D (5 bases each). This CDR3 contains 13 residues. V lost 5 bases to trimming and J lost 3 bases, with 11 bases between them. Germline-derived CDR1 and CDR2 are SGHTA and FQGNSA. The CDR3 DNA follows: TGTGCCAGCAGCCGGGGCGAAAACTACGAGCAGTACTTC. Translated: CASSRGENYEQYF. The full variable domain, completed using reference TRBV7-2 and TRBJ2-7, is GAGVSQSPSNKVTEKGKDVELRCDPISGHTALYWYRQSLGQGLEFLIYFQGNSAPDKSGLPSDRFSAERTGGSVSTLTIQRTQQEDSAVYLCASSRGENYEQYFGPGTRLTVT.

CDR3 DNA: TGTGCCAGCAGACCAGACTCTCCCTACAATGAGCAGTTCTTC. It yields the protein CASRPDSPYNEQFF. The chain employs TRBV27 and TRBJ2-1, with D hard to call. CDR1 MNHEY and CDR2 SMNVEV come from the germline V gene (reference sequence). CDR3 size: 14 residues. V was shortened by 6 bases and J by 2 bases, with 11 bases between the two germline ends.

Many counts were recorded for this clonotype. CDR3: CASKIGTEAWNTEAFF. The CDR3 DNA reads TGTGCCAGCAAAATCGGGACGGAGGCTTGGAACACTGAAGCTTTCTTT. The chain combines TRBV7-8 with TRBJ1-1, with a weak D call TRBD1 (5 bases). Germline assignment: CDR1 SGHVS and CDR2 FQNEAQ. The CDR3 covers 16 residues. Deletions cut 7 bases from V and 1 base from J, with 19 bases between.

The chain joins TRBV29-1 to TRBJ1-5; D may be TRBD1 (6 bases). The length of the CDR3 is 14 residues. CDR1 is SQVTM and CDR2 is ANQGSEA in the germline V gene. The V and J ends lost 6 bases and 1 base respectively, with 13 bases between them. The CDR3 loop reads CSVTTGRSNQPQHF. CDR3 coding DNA: TGCAGCGTCACCACAGGGCGCAGCAATCAGCCCCAGCATTTT.

This chain joins TRBV6-8 and TRBJ1-6; the D is unclear. Deletions cut 5 bases from V and 4 bases from J, with 9 bases between. Looked up from germline, CDR1 is MNHGY and CDR2 is SAAAGT. The length of the CDR3 is 14 residues. CDR3 nucleotide sequence: TGTGCCAGCAGTCCCCGGGAGTATAATTCACCCCTCCACTTT. Amino acids: CASSPREYNSPLHF.

V is TRBV6-1 and J is TRBJ2-1; no clear D. CDR3 size: 16 residues. Deletions cut 0 bases from V and 0 bases from J, with 9 bases between. Germline CDR1 MNHNS, CDR2 SASEGT. The CDR3 nucleotides are TGTGCCAGCAGTGAAGCACACCTGAGCTCCTACAATGAGCAGTTCTTC. Its translation is CASSEAHLSSYNEQFF.

The rearrangement links TRBV20-1 to TRBJ2-7; 11 nucleotides align to TRBD2. The V and J ends lost 0 bases and 4 bases, in that order; junction bases with no gene match: 11. Per the germline V gene, CDR1 is DFQATT and CDR2 is SNEGSKA (reference sequence). The length of the CDR3 is 17 residues. CDR3 nucleotide sequence: TGCAGTGCTAGAGACTCTAGCGGGAGGTGGTCGTTATACGAGCAGTACTTC. Protein: CSARDSSGRWSLYEQYF.

The chain is built from TRBV7-2 and TRBJ1-2; no definite D call. Germline values: CDR1 SGHTA, CDR2 FQGNSA. CDR3 length: 14 residues. Trimming removed 5 bases from V and 5 bases from J, with 15 bases in between. This CDR3 reads CASSPVSPGYGYTF. Here the CDR3 DNA reads TGTGCCAGCAGCCCTGTGTCCCCTGGGTATGGCTACACCTTC.

This chain uses TRBV11-1 with TRBJ2-1, with TRBD2 as a possible D gene (6 bases). Germline CDR1 SGHAT, CDR2 FQDESV (reference sequence). Trimming stripped 6 bases from V and 2 bases from J, with 17 bases between. CDR3 length: 16 amino acids. This chain's CDR3 is CASSGRGWGAYNEQFF. The CDR3, as DNA: TGTGCCAGCAGTGGGCGGGGCTGGGGGGCCTACAATGAGCAGTTCTTC.

The V and J genes are TRBV20-1 and TRBJ2-1, with a possible D match to TRBD2 (5 bases). The CDR3 loop spans 11 amino acids. Germline V gene lookup returns CDR1 DFQATT and CDR2 SNEGSKA (reference sequence). CDR3 protein: CVWQERYEQFF. CDR3 bases: TGCGTCTGGCAGGAGCGGTATGAGCAGTTCTTC.

This clonotype has a handful of counts. Here the CDR3 reads CASIRGGGTDTQYF. Here the CDR3 DNA reads TGTGCCAGCATTCGCGGGGGAGGCACAGATACGCAGTATTTT. The rearrangement joins TRBV2 to TRBJ2-3, with 7 bases aligning to TRBD2. V dropped 7 bases and J dropped 1; count of bases not matched to a gene: 5. This CDR3 contains 14 residues. Germline V CDR1 and CDR2: SNHLY, FYNNEI.

This clonotype has ten or more counts. In DNA form, the CDR3 reads TGTGCCAGCAGCCCATCCCCTCAGACAGGCTACAATGAGCAGTTCTTC. This gives the protein CASSPSPQTGYNEQFF. This chain uses TRBV7-3 with TRBJ2-1; weak D call: TRBD1 (6 bases). The CDR3 totals 16 residues. CDR1 is SGHTA and CDR2 is FQGTGA in the germline V gene. Trimming cost V 5 bases and J 3 bases, with 17 bases left between them.

The chain combines TRBV28 with TRBJ1-2, with TRBD1 identical over 8 bases. The CDR3 covers 14 residues. With 6 bases clipped from V and 4 bases from J, the junction kept 7 bases outside the gene matches. CDR1 and CDR2 (germline): MDHEN, SYDVKM. The DNA for the CDR3 is TGTGCCAGCAGCTCAGGGGGCTCGGGCTATGGCTACACCTTC. It translates to CASSSGGSGYGYTF.

The chain joins TRBV6-1 to TRBJ2-5; no clear D gene. V was clipped by 4 bases and J by 3 bases, with 6 bases between them. The V gene's germline CDR1 is MNHNS and CDR2 SASEGT. The CDR3 covers 12 residues. The CDR3 DNA follows: TGTGCCAGCAGTGGTAGTGAAGAGACCCAGTACTTC. This encodes CASSGSEETQYF.